This T cell receptor (beta chain) is drawn from a study of cytomegalovirus exposure and HLA in healthy donors. Whole-study findings and limits: Analysis was carried out at a later point, and it linked a missense DCLRE1C variant to TCR beta V- and J-gene trimming. In an earlier analysis, productive rearrangement rates for most beta V segments clustered near 87% or 30%.

Points on this clone: Its antigen is not known.

The CDR3 covers 15 residues. V shed 6 bases and J 2 bases; nucleotides not matched to a gene: 10. The germline V gene has CDR1 SGHDN and CDR2 FVKESK. The PCR employed 60 Vbeta primers together with 13 Jbeta primers. Only in-frame clones appear in the TCRdb table, and some are missing; sequencing was by immunoSEQ multiplex PCR. The table includes 60,000 to 75,000 clones, about 84% detected once. The specimen was PBMCs. This sequence joins TRBV14 and TRBJ2-7; 7 bases map to TRBD2. The origin of this receptor is a man aged 18 to 30 in good health and CMV-seropositive. CDR3 residues: CASRPPASGAYEQYF. The CDR3 DNA is TGTGCCAGCAGACCTCCGGCTAGCGGCGCCTACGAGCAGTACTTC.